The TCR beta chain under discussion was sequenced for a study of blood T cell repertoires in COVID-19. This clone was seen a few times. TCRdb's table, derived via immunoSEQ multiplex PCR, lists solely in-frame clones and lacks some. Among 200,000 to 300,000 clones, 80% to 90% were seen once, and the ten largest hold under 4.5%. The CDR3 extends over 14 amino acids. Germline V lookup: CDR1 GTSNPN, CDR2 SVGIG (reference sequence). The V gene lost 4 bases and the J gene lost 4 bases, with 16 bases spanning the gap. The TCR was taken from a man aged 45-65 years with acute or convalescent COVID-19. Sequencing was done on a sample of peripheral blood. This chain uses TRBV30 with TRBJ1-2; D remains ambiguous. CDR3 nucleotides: TGTGCCTGGAAGCGTGGCAACGATTTCTATGGCTACACCTTC. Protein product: CAWKRGNDFYGYTF.